This TCR beta chain emerged from a study of T cells in Graves' hyperthyroidism and ophthalmopathy. Broader study findings: Ophthalmopathy was identified by the model a median around 6.9 months ahead of onset. Most clonotypes expanded in the thyroid (above 0.001) were also present in blood.

Absent ophthalmopathy progression within 18 months defined stable Graves' hyperthyroidism. RNA transcripts served as the template for amplifying TCR beta CDR3 regions. HTBI primers drove first-round RT-PCR of the TCR CDR3. One entry per CDR3 protein results from TCRdb running MiXCR on the multiplex PCR reads. This table has over 700,000 distinct CDR3 sequences, 35% to 40% appearing once. For this clonotype: The antigen remains undetermined.

The germline CDR1 and CDR2 sequences are SGHNT and YENEEA. The CDR3 sequence is 13 residues long. V was trimmed by 6 bases and J by 6 bases, leaving 11 bases between them. The origin of this receptor is a man between 18 and 29 years old with Graves' hyperthyroidism. The chain combines TRBV11-3 with TRBJ2-2, with TRBD1 as a possible D gene (6 bases). Sequenced: blood. CDR3 amino acids: CASSAGVAGELFF. CDR3 DNA sequence: TGTGCCAGCAGTGCAGGGGTGGCCGGGGAGCTGTTTTTT.